This note documents a single T cell receptor (beta chain) sequence. Its antigen target is currently unknown. Qualities for individual bases were not recorded, and no much larger clone is one base off. The germline V gene provides CDR1 SGHRS and CDR2 YFSETQ. V is cut back by 6 bases and J by 7 bases, with 6 bases in the junction unmatched. Inclusive of the bounding cysteine and phenylalanine, the CDR3 is 14 residues long. The entry retains the CDR3 DNA only, 42 bases that are in frame from base 1. This sample was taken from a study of blood T cells in healthy people across ages (dated by TCRdb to between 2014 and 2017). About the study as a whole: In model experiments, template switching captured roughly one uniquely barcoded TCR beta cDNA molecule for every two T cells. The study measured age-related changes in TCR beta repertoire diversity using deep sequencing normalized with unique cDNA molecular identifiers. Four age groups were formed from the donors: young (average around 15 years), middle-aged (approximately 40), aged (about 62) and long-lived (around 82). To avoid experimental bias, donors of different ages were randomly spread across the sequencing lanes. Two additional independent replicas of 1 million unique cDNA reads from the same blood draw were analyzed for two donors (one aged 18 to 29 and one aged 80 or older).

Donors were a few dozen systemically healthy Caucasian individuals from Russia aged 6 to 90 years. Each donor gave 8 to 10 milliliters of peripheral blood, drawn into EDTA-treated Vacutainer tubes. PBMCs were isolated by Ficoll-Paque density-gradient centrifugation, with at least 6 million obtained per sample. Trizol reagent was used to extract total RNA from PBMCs, with at least 5.5 micrograms per sample. Naive CD45RAhigh/CD27high T cell percentages were measured by flow cytometry on a PBMC aliquot from every donor. The library was generated by 5' RACE. These reads were obtained on an Illumina HiSeq 2500. A second roughly 6 to 12 cycle PCR used a sample-barcoded 5' primer and a J-beta primer mix. Each TCR beta cDNA molecule received a unique molecular identifier from a template-switch 5' adaptor carrying 12 random nucleotides. Each sample yielded at least 2.5 million CDR3-containing paired-end reads. The Mint cDNA synthesis kit, primed by a TRBC-specific oligonucleotide, was used to synthesize first-strand cDNA from all RNA. Following uracil-DNA glycosylase treatment, a first 18-cycle PCR with universal primers M1SS and BC2_uni_R was performed on all cDNA. As for the original processing: For normalization, 1 million high-quality reads, each with a distinct molecular identifier, were randomly selected from each sample. Reads with shared molecular identifiers were discarded instead of being binned into consensus sequences. MiTCR, set to a Q25 quality threshold and the strictest error-elimination algorithm, was used for CDR3 identification, clonotype clustering and error correction. A nonparametric unseen species model with Euler transformation was used to estimate lower-bound total TCR beta diversity. TCRdb applied fastp at Q25 and MiXCR to the public reads, then kept only in-frame beta chains. Entries that share a CDR3 protein sequence are merged under the most common genes and DNA. The V and J calls shown here were made by TCRdb, not taken from the authors' results. This sample is represented by about 680,000 distinct CDR3 sequences; 45% to 50% of them were singletons. The top ten clonotypes cover 30% to 35% of the sample.

General study outcomes and caveats: The CMV infection status of donors was not known, potentially confounding age-related changes in expanded clonotypes. As age increased, observed TCR beta diversity per million T cells dropped in a roughly linear way, and a significant reduction was already evident by age 40. The percentage of naive T cells measured by flow cytometry correlated strongly with observed TCR beta diversity. Conclusive comparison of naive and antigen-experienced compartments was prevented by the profiling of bulk unsorted PBMCs. Estimates of total diversity based on one million sequenced T cells were regarded as lower bounds and as underestimates. The long-lived group showed more naive CD4+ T cells, fewer expanded clones and increased TCR diversity than the aged group, suggesting age selection.

This sequence originates from a woman aged 55-69 years in good health. The chain employs TRBV5-1 and TRBJ2-1; 11 of the junction bases match TRBD2. The specimen sequenced was blood. In nucleotides, the sequence is TGCGCCAGCACCATGACTAGCGGGAATAATGAGCAGTTCTTC. Its protein reads: CASTMTSGNNEQFF.